The 30 T cell receptor beta chains listed next were all sequenced from one sample in a study of T cell changes during pregnancy in multiple sclerosis. Repertoires were generated with immunoSEQ multiplex PCR, while TCRdb's copy carries only in-frame clones and drops some. The sample lists tens of thousands of clones; roughly 90% were seen once. This specimen consisted of CD8+ T cells from peripheral blood mononuclear cells, obtained after pregnancy. The origin of the receptors is a female donor with multiple sclerosis, enrolled in a pregnancy study.

This rearrangement joins TRBV27 to TRBJ2-7, with TRBD2 as a possible D gene (5 bases). Trimming pared 7 bases from V and 6 bases from J, leaving 10 bases between. Per germline, CDR1 MNHEY and CDR2 SMNVEV (reference sequence). This CDR3 contains 11 residues. CDR3: CASTGNGEQYF. In DNA, the CDR3 is TGTGCCAGCACCGGGAACGGCGAGCAGTACTTC.

V and J are TRBV13 and TRBJ1-2; no clear D. Per the germline V gene, CDR1 is PRHDT and CDR2 is FYEKMQ (reference sequence). V shed 0 bases and J shed 3 bases, with 5 bases lying between them. The CDR3 loop spans 13 amino acids. CDR3 in amino acids: CASSLGRDYGYTF. CDR3 nucleotide sequence: TGTGCCAGCAGCTTAGGACGGGACTATGGCTACACCTTC.

The CDR3 bases are TGTGCCAGCAGTGACCCGGTCCGGGACAGGGGGCGAAATTCACCCCTCCACTTT. It encodes CASSDPVRDRGRNSPLHF. V is TRBV6-1 and J is TRBJ1-6; TRBD1 matches at 12 bases. The germline V gene encodes CDR1 MNHNS and CDR2 SASEGT. CDR3 length equals 18 residues. V was clipped by 3 bases and J by 7 bases; unmatched bases: 10.

In this sample, this clone turned up a few times. The V gene is TRBV7-2, the J gene TRBJ1-4, with 9 bases matching TRBD1. CDR3 length: 17 residues. V trimming: 5 bases; J trimming: 7 bases; junction bases outside the gene matches: 14. The V gene's germline CDR1 is SGHTA and CDR2 FQGNSA. CDR3: CASSQEEGGQGREKLFF. Here the CDR3 DNA reads TGTGCCAGCAGCCAAGAAGAGGGGGGACAGGGCCGTGAAAAACTGTTTTTT.

The chain carries TRBV4-3 and TRBJ1-1; D is unresolved. Germline V lookup: CDR1 LGHNA, CDR2 YSLEER. The CDR3 extends over 14 amino acids. Trimming took off 0 bases at V and 3 bases at J, with 8 bases between the two ends. The DNA for the CDR3 is TGCGCCAGCAGCCAAGATTCCCGGTACACTGAAGCTTTCTTT. Translating gives CASSQDSRYTEAFF.

A word on this clone: The junction departs from the called germline gene at one end, perhaps through a read error. This chain connects TRBV11-2 to TRBJ2-7, with TRBD2 matching over 9 bases. CDR3 length: 16 amino acids. CDR1 and CDR2 from the germline V gene are SGHAT and FQNNGV. CDR3 in DNA: TGTGCCAGCACCTTATGGCGGGGGGGTAGCTCCTACGAGCAGTACTTC. It translates to CASTLWRGGSSYEQYF.

This chain joins TRBV13 and TRBJ2-7, with a tentative D call TRBD2 (6 bases). Germline V gene data show CDR1 as PRHDT and CDR2 as FYEKMQ (reference sequence). The CDR3 spans 13 residues. The V and J ends lost 0 bases and 4 bases respectively, with 7 bases between them. The CDR3 nucleotides are TGTGCCAGCAGCTTAGGGCTAGCGTACGAGCAGTACTTC. Translated, it gives CASSLGLAYEQYF.

The chain has TRBV29-1 and TRBJ2-2; no clear D. Per germline, CDR1 SQVTM and CDR2 ANQGSEA. The CDR3 length is 14 residues. The germline V and J ends were trimmed by 0 bases and 4 bases, with 9 bases remaining between them. The CDR3 DNA reads TGCAGCGTTGAAGATTCGCGAGGCACCGGGGAGCTGTTTTTT. Its protein product is CSVEDSRGTGELFF.

This chain's CDR3 is CATGLAYEQYF. The CDR3 bases are TGTGCCACTGGACTAGCCTACGAGCAGTACTTC. The rearrangement joins TRBV10-3 to TRBJ2-7; TRBD2 agrees at 7 bases. V was pared by 10 bases and J by 2 bases, with 2 bases of the junction left unmatched. The CDR3 sequence is 11 residues long. Germline loops: CDR1 ENHRY, CDR2 SYGVKD.

The chain employs TRBV7-2 and TRBJ1-1, with a weak D call TRBD1 (5 bases). Germline V lookup: CDR1 SGHTA, CDR2 FQGNSA. V lost 2 bases and J 5 bases, leaving 15 bases between the germline ends. The CDR3 covers 15 residues. CDR3 DNA sequence: TGTGCCAGCAGCTTACCTGGCAGGGTGGGGACTGAAGCTTTCTTT. Amino acids: CASSLPGRVGTEAFF.

This clone showed up just once. V gene TRBV19 combines with J gene TRBJ1-5; no clear D gene. Germline V CDR1 and CDR2: LNHDA, SQIVND (reference sequence). V lost 7 bases and J lost 1, with 14 bases in between. The CDR3 sequence is 15 residues long. CDR3 in DNA: TGTGCCAGTACTACCTATGAGAGGAGCAATCAGCCCCAGCATTTT. It encodes CASTTYERSNQPQHF.

The chain uses TRBV9 and TRBJ2-3, with 7 bases aligning to TRBD1. V was clipped by 4 bases and J by 1 base; unmatched bases: 6. Germline loops: CDR1 SGDLS, CDR2 YYNGEE. This CDR3 contains 15 residues. The CDR3 reads CASSYRDSRTDTQYF. The CDR3 bases are TGTGCCAGCAGCTACCGGGACAGCCGCACAGATACGCAGTATTTT.

As DNA, the CDR3 is TGTGCCAGCAGCTCGAGCGGGGGCAACACAGATACGCAGTATTTT. It is translated as CASSSSGGNTDTQYF. The chain employs TRBV7-9 and TRBJ2-3; TRBD2 aligns across 8 bases. J gave up 2 bases and V 4 bases, and 5 bases lay outside the gene matches. CDR3 length: 15 residues. Germline CDR1 reads SEHNR; CDR2 reads FQNEAQ (reference sequence).

V usage is TRBV27 and J usage is TRBJ2-2; TRBD2 matches at 7 bases. With V trimmed by 5 bases and J by 8 bases, 2 bases remained unmatched. The CDR3 length is 12 residues. CDR1 and CDR2 (germline): MNHEY, SMNVEV (reference sequence). CDR3 amino acids: CASSGGSGELFF. The CDR3 DNA reads TGTGCCAGCAGTGGCGGGAGTGGGGAGCTGTTTTTT.

For the CDR3, the DNA is TGTGCCAGCAGGGGGGCCGGCGATGGCTACACCTTC. Translating gives CASRGAGDGYTF. The chain uses TRBV9 and TRBJ1-2, with D maybe TRBD1 (6 bases). From germline, CDR1 is SGDLS and CDR2 YYNGEE. V lost 5 bases and J 6 bases, leaving 11 bases between the germline ends. The CDR3 covers 12 residues.

The chain has TRBV6-4 and TRBJ2-3; TRBD2 aligns across 10 bases. The CDR3 contains 15 residues. CDR1 is MRHNA, CDR2 SNTAGT, per germline. Unmatched junction bases numbered 2, after V lost 4 bases and J lost 1 base. In DNA, the CDR3 is TGTGCCAGCAGTGTCCTAGCGGGAGGCACAGATACGCAGTATTTT. Protein sequence: CASSVLAGGTDTQYF.

V and J are TRBV10-1 and TRBJ2-7, with a possible D match to TRBD1 (6 bases). This CDR3 contains 10 residues. CDR1 and CDR2 from the germline V gene are WNHNN and SYGVQD (reference sequence). V lost 3 bases and J lost 12, with 9 bases in between. The CDR3 reads CASSDRGPYF. CDR3 sequence (DNA): TGCGCCAGCAGTGACAGGGGCCCGTACTTC.

Worth noting for this clone: Other DNA sequences in this specimen translate into the identical CDR3. The CDR3 nucleotides read TGTGCCAGCAGCTTAGGAAGGACAGAAGCTTTCTTT. It codes for CASSLGRTEAFF. The chain is built from TRBV5-6 and TRBJ1-1; a possible D gene is TRBD1 (5 bases). The CDR3 is 12 amino acids. V lost 2 bases and J lost 8, with 10 bases in between. Germline-derived CDR1 and CDR2 are SGHDT and YYEEEE.

V is TRBV27 and J is TRBJ2-5; 8 bases are shared with TRBD1. The trim removed 4 bases at V and 4 bases at J, leaving 5 bases unmatched. There are 14 residues in the CDR3. Germline CDR1 and CDR2: MNHEY and SMNVEV (reference sequence). In DNA form, the CDR3 reads TGTGCCAGCAGTTCCTTCCAGGGGGCAGAGACCCAGTACTTC. It specifies CASSSFQGAETQYF.

The chain uses TRBV30 and TRBJ2-1, with D possibly matching TRBD1 (8 bases). V was shortened by 5 bases and J by 10 bases, with 15 bases between the two germline ends. CDR3 length: 12 residues. Germline lookup yields CDR1 GTSNPN and CDR2 SVGIG (reference sequence). CDR3 protein: CAWQGAAGEQFF. The CDR3 DNA is TGTGCCTGGCAGGGGGCAGCGGGGGAGCAGTTCTTC. The full variable domain, with the rest looked up from reference TRBV30 and TRBJ2-1, is SQTIHQWPATLVQPVGSPLSLECTVEGTSNPNLYWYRQAAGRGLQLLFYSVGIGQISSEVPQNLSASRPQDRQFILSSKKLLLSDSGFYLCAWQGAAGEQFFGPGTRLTVL.

The V call is TRBV6-5, the J call TRBJ2-1; TRBD2 agrees at 7 bases. Looked up from germline, CDR1 is MNHEY and CDR2 is SVGAGI. J was trimmed by 9 bases and V by 6 bases; bases with no gene match: 14. This CDR3 has 15 amino acids. DNA of the CDR3: TGTGCCAGCAGCCCCGGACTAGAGGTTTATGGTGAGCAGTTCTTC. Translating gives CASSPGLEVYGEQFF.

The V and J genes are TRBV7-9 and TRBJ1-5, with 9 bases that match TRBD1. The J segment lost 7 bases and the V segment lost 3 bases, leaving 4 bases of the junction unmatched. Germline V CDR1 and CDR2: SEHNR, FQNEAQ (reference sequence). CDR3 length equals 14 residues. Here the CDR3 DNA reads TGTGCCAGCAGCTTTGGACAGGGGTTCCAGCCCCAGCATTTT. Protein sequence: CASSFGQGFQPQHF.

The V gene is TRBV11-3, the J gene TRBJ2-1; TRBD1 matches at 9 bases. J lost 1 base, V lost 0 bases, and 4 bases had no gene match. The V gene's germline CDR1 is SGHNT and CDR2 YENEEA. This CDR3 region has 17 residues. The CDR3 is CASSLDRGTGSYNEQFF. The CDR3 bases are TGTGCCAGCAGCTTAGATCGGGGGACAGGGTCCTACAATGAGCAGTTCTTC.

This rearrangement joins TRBV4-3 to TRBJ1-2; maybe TRBD1 (6 bases). The CDR3 covers 15 residues. With 4 bases removed from V and 7 bases from J, the gap between germline ends came to 19 bases. CDR1 and CDR2 (germline): LGHNA, YSLEER. CDR3 loop: CASSPVSGQSFGYTF. CDR3 nucleotides: TGCGCCAGCAGCCCAGTCTCGGGACAAAGCTTTGGCTACACCTTC.

The CDR3 sequence is CASSHIQTDTQYF. DNA of the CDR3: TGCGCCAGCAGCCACATACAGACAGATACGCAGTATTTT. V gene TRBV4-3 combines with J gene TRBJ2-3; D gene ambiguous. Germline CDR1 is LGHNA and CDR2 is YSLEER. This CDR3 comprises 13 residues. Trimming took 3 bases from V and 3 from J, leaving 7 bases between them.

The chain carries TRBV4-2 and TRBJ2-5; D uncertain. V was clipped by 3 bases and J by 4 bases, with 9 bases between them. Germline V gene data show CDR1 as LGHNA and CDR2 as YNFKEQ. The CDR3 is 13 residues long. The CDR3 loop reads CASSQQRGETQYF. CDR3 bases: TGTGCCAGCAGCCAGCAGAGAGGAGAGACCCAGTACTTC.

This clone was counted a few times. The rearrangement uses TRBV9 and TRBJ1-1; 8 bases line up with TRBD1. Germline loops: CDR1 SGDLS, CDR2 YYNGEE. V lost 4 bases to trimming and J lost 5 bases; unmatched junction nucleotides: 4. This CDR3 has 13 residues. The CDR3 sequence: CASSQGADTEAFF. CDR3 DNA: TGTGCCAGCAGCCAGGGGGCAGATACTGAAGCTTTCTTT.

This clone appeared a few times. V is TRBV27 and J is TRBJ1-2; D remains ambiguous. Between the trimmed V and J ends, which lost 5 bases and 8 bases, there was a span of 18 bases. CDR1 MNHEY and CDR2 SMNVEV come from the germline V gene (reference sequence). The CDR3 is 14 amino acids. For the CDR3, the DNA is TGTGCCAGCAGTCCCTCCGGGGTAGGCGGCGGCTACACCTTC. The encoded protein is CASSPSGVGGGYTF.

The chain carries TRBV5-6 and TRBJ2-1, with D possibly TRBD2 on 6 matching bases. Germline V gene sequence: CDR1 SGHDT, CDR2 YYEEEE. This CDR3 is 14 amino acids long. Deletions cut 1 base from V and 3 bases from J, with 8 bases between. The CDR3 region has the DNA TGTGCCAGCAGCTTGTGGAGGGACTACAATGAGCAGTTCTTC. This codes for CASSLWRDYNEQFF.

V gene TRBV5-6 combines with J gene TRBJ1-1; 10 bases line up with TRBD1. Losses at the gene ends were 8 bases for V and 7 bases for J; bases not matched to a gene: 8. This CDR3 spans 13 amino acids. The germline V gene has CDR1 SGHDT and CDR2 YYEEEE. In DNA form, the CDR3 reads TGTGCCAGTAGACAGGGGGCGCAGGGTGAAGCTTTCTTT. This codes for CASRQGAQGEAFF.